A single sample gave rise to the 15 T cell receptor beta chains below, sequenced in a study of blood T cell repertoires in COVID-19. TCRdb's table, derived via immunoSEQ multiplex PCR, lists solely in-frame clones and lacks some. Among 250,000 to 300,000 clones, 88% were seen once, and the ten largest hold 2% to 2.5%. Sequenced material: PBMCs or T cells enriched from blood (not recorded which). The receptor set was obtained from a woman aged 60-75 years in a cohort exposed to, infected with or recovered from COVID-19 (not recorded which).

The chain uses TRBV7-2 and TRBJ2-7; a weak D match, TRBD1 (5 bases). Deletions cut 5 bases from V and 7 bases from J, with 12 bases between. This CDR3 is 12 amino acids long. CDR1 is SGHTA and CDR2 is FQGNSA in the germline V gene. The CDR3 DNA reads TGTGCCAGCAGCCCACTCAAGGGGGAGCAGTACTTC. Protein sequence: CASSPLKGEQYF.

To note about this clone: The sample has other DNA sequences that encode this CDR3 too. The chain employs TRBV5-1 and TRBJ1-1; D gene ambiguous. The CDR3 runs to 13 residues. Trimming left V 2 bases short and J 0 bases short, with 5 bases between. Germline-derived CDR1 and CDR2 are SGHRS and YFSETQ. The chain's CDR3 is CASSFSVNTEAFF. The CDR3 nucleotides read TGCGCCAGCAGCTTCAGCGTGAACACTGAAGCTTTCTTT.

The rearrangement joins TRBV3-1 (or the pseudogene TRBV3-2) to TRBJ2-2; 7 nucleotides match TRBD1. With V trimmed by 2 bases and J by 1 base, 1 base remained unmatched. The CDR3 loop spans 15 amino acids. Germline-derived CDR1 and CDR2 are LGHDT and YNNKEL (reference sequence). The CDR3 DNA is TGTGCCAGCAGCCAATGGGACAGGAACACCGGGGAGCTGTTTTTT. It specifies CASSQWDRNTGELFF.

The chain joins TRBV7-9 to TRBJ1-5; D perhaps matches TRBD1 (5 bases). Germline CDR1 reads SEHNR; CDR2 reads FQNEAQ (reference sequence). There are 14 residues in the CDR3. The V gene lost 6 bases and the J gene lost 2 bases, with 11 bases spanning the gap. The DNA for the CDR3 is TGTGCCAGCAGTTATGACAGAGGCAATCAGCCCCAGCATTTT. Its protein product is CASSYDRGNQPQHF.

The V call is TRBV5-1, the J call TRBJ2-5; 10 nucleotides align to TRBD2. CDR1 and CDR2 (germline): SGHRS, YFSETQ. The CDR3 is made up of 16 amino acids. V lost 5 bases, J lost 7 bases, and 14 bases stayed unmatched. The CDR3 coding sequence is TGCGCCAGCAGGGCCGGACTAGCGGAGAGGGGGGGGACCCAGTACTTC. Translation: CASRAGLAERGGTQYF.

This clone appeared a single time. DNA of the CDR3: TGTGCCAGCAGCGTACGGGGGGATTCGAGGAAAGGGGAAAACATTCAGTACTTC. Amino acids: CASSVRGDSRKGENIQYF. The chain joins TRBV9 to TRBJ2-4; 7 bases align to TRBD2. CDR1 is SGDLS and CDR2 is YYNGEE in the germline V gene. V trimming: 1 base; J trimming: 5 bases; junction bases outside the gene matches: 15. The CDR3 runs to 18 residues.

This chain links TRBV25-1 with TRBJ2-7; TRBD1 matches 9 bases. J was trimmed by 0 bases and V by 6 bases; bases with no gene match: 3. This CDR3 spans 14 amino acids. The germline V gene encodes CDR1 MGHDK and CDR2 SYGVNS. In nucleotides, the CDR3 is TGTGCCAGCAGCCGACAGGGGGGCTCCTACGAGCAGTACTTC. Translating gives CASSRQGGSYEQYF.

This rearrangement joins TRBV7-9 to TRBJ2-7; 8 nucleotides align to TRBD2. The CDR3 runs to 15 residues. Germline assignment: CDR1 SEHNR and CDR2 FQNEAQ (reference sequence). The J segment lost 5 bases and the V segment lost 5 bases, leaving 11 bases of the junction unmatched. The CDR3 DNA reads TGTGCCAGCAGCGCGATGGGCGGGAGGACCCACGAGCAGTACTTC. Protein product: CASSAMGGRTHEQYF.

The J gene is TRBJ2-3, the V gene TRBV24-1, with 8 bases identical to TRBD1. Germline V lookup: CDR1 KGHDR, CDR2 SFDVKD. V trimming: 3 bases; J trimming: 2 bases; junction bases outside the gene matches: 12. This CDR3 contains 18 residues. The CDR3 sequence: CATSDPRSDREATDTQYF. The CDR3 coding sequence is TGTGCCACCAGTGATCCGAGATCGGACAGGGAAGCCACAGATACGCAGTATTTT.

V and J are TRBV7-2 and TRBJ1-1; possibly TRBD1 for D (5 bases). Trimming shortened V by 5 bases and J by 2 bases, and 15 bases separated the two germline ends. This CDR3 contains 15 residues. The V gene's germline CDR1 is SGHTA and CDR2 FQGNSA. The CDR3 is CASSEWGGGNTEAFF. The CDR3 region has the DNA TGTGCCAGCAGCGAATGGGGGGGAGGTAACACTGAAGCTTTCTTT. The full variable domain, with the rest looked up from reference TRBV7-2 and TRBJ1-1, is GAGVSQSPSNKVTEKGKDVELRCDPISGHTALYWYRQSLGQGLEFLIYFQGNSAPDKSGLPSDRFSAERTGGSVSTLTIQRTQQEDSAVYLCASSEWGGGNTEAFFGQGTRLTVV.

The rearrangement joins TRBV7-8 to TRBJ1-2, with 7 bases lining up with TRBD1. Trimming removed 3 bases from V and 2 bases from J; junction bases left unmatched: 12. Germline CDR1 reads SGHVS; CDR2 reads FQNEAQ. The length of the CDR3 is 17 residues. CDR3 region: CASSLTGTDKLNYGYTF. DNA for the CDR3: TGTGCCAGCAGCTTGACCGGGACAGACAAACTAAACTATGGCTACACCTTC.

This rearrangement joins TRBV9 to TRBJ2-5, with 7 bases identical to TRBD2. Germline lookup yields CDR1 SGDLS and CDR2 YYNGEE. CDR3 length: 15 residues. The trim removed 0 bases at V and 5 bases at J, leaving 7 bases unmatched. The CDR3 nucleotides are TGTGCCAGCAGCGTAGAGGGACTAAAAGTGGAGACCCAGTACTTC. This encodes CASSVEGLKVETQYF. Complete variable domain (other parts from reference TRBV9 and TRBJ2-5): DSGVTQTPKHLITATGQRVTLRCSPRSGDLSVYWYQQSLDQGLQFLIQYYNGEERAKGNILERFSAQQFPDLHSELNLSSLELGDSALYFCASSVEGLKVETQYFGPGTRLLVL.

The chain combines TRBV5-5 with TRBJ1-6; D is possibly TRBD1 (5 bases). The CDR3 length is 16 residues. From germline, CDR1 is SGHKS and CDR2 YYEKEE (reference sequence). V was clipped by 3 bases and J by 6 bases, with 16 bases between them. Here the CDR3 reads CASSSQGQRINSPLHF. The CDR3 DNA reads as TGTGCCAGCAGCTCGCAGGGCCAGAGAATTAATTCACCCCTCCACTTT.

This chain joins TRBV7-2 and TRBJ1-4, with 7 bases aligning to TRBD1. Germline V gene data show CDR1 as SGHTA and CDR2 as FQGNSA. Unmatched junction bases numbered 6, after V lost 4 bases and J lost 4 bases. The CDR3 runs 15 residues. CDR3 amino acids: CASSSRTGLNEKLFF. The CDR3 DNA is TGTGCCAGCAGCTCGAGGACAGGACTTAATGAAAAACTGTTTTTT.

This clone was observed a few times. The chain carries TRBV19 and TRBJ1-1; D is undetermined. The ends were cut back, 6 bases at V and 1 base at J, with 15 bases in the middle. This CDR3 is built from 15 residues. The germline V gene encodes CDR1 LNHDA and CDR2 SQIVND (reference sequence). The CDR3 region has the DNA TGTGCCAGTAGCTCACCCAGTCTTGGGAACACTGAAGCTTTCTTT. This codes for CASSSPSLGNTEAFF.